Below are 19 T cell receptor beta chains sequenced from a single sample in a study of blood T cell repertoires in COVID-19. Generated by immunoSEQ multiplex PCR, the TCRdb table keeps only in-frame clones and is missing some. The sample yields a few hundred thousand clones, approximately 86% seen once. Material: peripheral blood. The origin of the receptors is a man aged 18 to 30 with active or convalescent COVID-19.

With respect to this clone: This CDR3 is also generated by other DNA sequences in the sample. Written as DNA, the CDR3 is TGTGCCAGCAGCGTCACTAGCGGGACAGATACGCAGTATTTT. Protein product: CASSVTSGTDTQYF. This chain joins TRBV9 and TRBJ2-3; 9 bases map to TRBD2. Germline CDR1 SGDLS, CDR2 YYNGEE. The CDR3 covers 14 residues. The junction had 1 base not matched to a gene; V was cut back by 2 bases and J by 3 bases.

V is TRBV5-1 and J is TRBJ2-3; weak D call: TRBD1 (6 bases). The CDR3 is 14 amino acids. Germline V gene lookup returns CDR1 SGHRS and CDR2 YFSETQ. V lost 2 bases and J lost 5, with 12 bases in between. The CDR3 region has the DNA TGCGCCAGCAGCTTAGGACAGTCGGTAGATACGCAGTATTTT. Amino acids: CASSLGQSVDTQYF.

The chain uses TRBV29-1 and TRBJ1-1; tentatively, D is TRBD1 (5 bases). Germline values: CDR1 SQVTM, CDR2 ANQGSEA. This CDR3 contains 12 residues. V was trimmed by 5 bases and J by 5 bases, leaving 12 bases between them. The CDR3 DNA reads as TGCAGCGTTATCCCCCCAGGGACTGAAGCTTTCTTT. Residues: CSVIPPGTEAFF.

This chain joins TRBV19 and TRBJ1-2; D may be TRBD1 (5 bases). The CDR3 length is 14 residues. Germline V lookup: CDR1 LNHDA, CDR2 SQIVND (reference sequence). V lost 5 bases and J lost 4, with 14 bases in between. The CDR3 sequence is CASSYSQDSYGYTF. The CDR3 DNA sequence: TGTGCCAGTAGTTATTCCCAAGACAGCTATGGCTACACCTTC.

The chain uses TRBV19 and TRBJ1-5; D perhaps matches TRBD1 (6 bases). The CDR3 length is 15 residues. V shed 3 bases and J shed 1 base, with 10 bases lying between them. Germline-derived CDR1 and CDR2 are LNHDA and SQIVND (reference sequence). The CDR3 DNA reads TGTGCCAGTAGTATTTATGGGACAAGCAATCAGCCCCAGCATTTT. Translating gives CASSIYGTSNQPQHF.

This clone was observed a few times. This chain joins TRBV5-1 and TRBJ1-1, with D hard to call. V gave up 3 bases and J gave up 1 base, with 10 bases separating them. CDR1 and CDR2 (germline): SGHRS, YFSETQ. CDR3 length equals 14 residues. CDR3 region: CASSSGLTNTEAFF. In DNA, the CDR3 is TGCGCCAGCAGCTCCGGACTAACGAACACTGAAGCTTTCTTT.

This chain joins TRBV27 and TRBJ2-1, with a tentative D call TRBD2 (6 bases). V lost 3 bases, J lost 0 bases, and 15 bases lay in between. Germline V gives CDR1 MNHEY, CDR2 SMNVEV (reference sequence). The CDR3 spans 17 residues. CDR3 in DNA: TGTGCCAGCAGTTTGGTGTTACCAGCGGGCTCCTACAATGAGCAGTTCTTC. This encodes CASSLVLPAGSYNEQFF.

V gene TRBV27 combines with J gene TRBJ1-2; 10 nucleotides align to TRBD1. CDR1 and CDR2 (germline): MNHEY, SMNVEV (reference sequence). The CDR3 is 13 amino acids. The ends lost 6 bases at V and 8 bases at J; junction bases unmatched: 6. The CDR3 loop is CASSRTGGRGYTF. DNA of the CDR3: TGTGCCAGCAGCAGGACAGGGGGTAGGGGCTACACCTTC.

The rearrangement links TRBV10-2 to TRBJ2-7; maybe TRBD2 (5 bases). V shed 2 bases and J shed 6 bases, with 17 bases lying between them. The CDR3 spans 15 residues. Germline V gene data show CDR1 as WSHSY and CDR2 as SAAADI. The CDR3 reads CASSEPSTRGREQYF. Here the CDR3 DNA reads TGCGCCAGCAGTGAGCCTTCGACAAGAGGGCGCGAGCAGTACTTC.

The CDR3 is CASSDSGESGTNEKLFF. The CDR3 bases are TGTGCCAGCAGTGATTCAGGGGAGAGTGGAACTAATGAAAAACTGTTTTTT. The rearrangement uses TRBV25-1 and TRBJ1-4, with TRBD1 as a possible D gene (6 bases). The CDR3 consists of 17 residues. Germline CDR1 and CDR2: MGHDK and SYGVNS. V was clipped by 3 bases and J by 1 base, with 15 bases between them.

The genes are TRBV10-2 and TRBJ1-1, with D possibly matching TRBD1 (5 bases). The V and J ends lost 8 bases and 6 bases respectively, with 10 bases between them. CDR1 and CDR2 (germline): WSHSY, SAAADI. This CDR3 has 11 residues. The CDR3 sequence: CASHQGPEAFF. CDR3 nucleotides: TGCGCCAGCCACCAGGGTCCTGAAGCTTTCTTT.

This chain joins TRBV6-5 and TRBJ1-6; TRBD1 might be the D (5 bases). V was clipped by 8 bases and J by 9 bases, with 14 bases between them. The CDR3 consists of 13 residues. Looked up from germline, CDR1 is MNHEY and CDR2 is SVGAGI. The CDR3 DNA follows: TGTGCCAGCCACGATCGACAGCTTTCACCCCTCCACTTT. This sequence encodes CASHDRQLSPLHF.

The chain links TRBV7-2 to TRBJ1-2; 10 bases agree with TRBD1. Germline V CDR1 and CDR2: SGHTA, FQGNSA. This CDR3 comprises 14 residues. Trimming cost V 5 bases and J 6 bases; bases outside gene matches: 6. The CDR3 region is CASSRRQGADGYTF. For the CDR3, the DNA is TGTGCCAGCAGCCGCAGACAGGGGGCCGATGGCTACACCTTC. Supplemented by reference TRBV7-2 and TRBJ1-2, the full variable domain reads GAGVSQSPSNKVTEKGKDVELRCDPISGHTALYWYRQSLGQGLEFLIYFQGNSAPDKSGLPSDRFSAERTGGSVSTLTIQRTQQEDSAVYLCASSRRQGADGYTFGSGTRLTVV.

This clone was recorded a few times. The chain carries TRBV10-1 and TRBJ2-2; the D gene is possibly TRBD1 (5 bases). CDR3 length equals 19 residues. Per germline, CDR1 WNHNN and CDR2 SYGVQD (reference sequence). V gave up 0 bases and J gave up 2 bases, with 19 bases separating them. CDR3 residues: CASSESRRGTKLNTGELFF. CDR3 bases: TGCGCCAGCAGTGAGTCGAGAAGGGGAACAAAACTAAACACCGGGGAGCTGTTTTTT.

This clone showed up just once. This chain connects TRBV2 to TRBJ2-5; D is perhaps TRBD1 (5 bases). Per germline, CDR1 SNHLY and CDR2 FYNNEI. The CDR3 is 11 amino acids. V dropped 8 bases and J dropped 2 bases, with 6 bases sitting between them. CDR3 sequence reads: CASQGQETQYF. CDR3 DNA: TGTGCCAGCCAGGGACAAGAGACCCAGTACTTC.

The CDR3 is CASSLEAGLYEKLFF. DNA of the CDR3: TGTGCCAGCAGCTTAGAGGCAGGGCTTTATGAAAAACTGTTTTTT. The V gene is TRBV7-8, the J gene TRBJ1-4; the D gene is possibly TRBD1 (5 bases). V was cut by 1 base and J by 6 bases, with 12 bases left in between. In germline, CDR1 is SGHVS, CDR2 FQNEAQ. The CDR3 is 15 residues long.

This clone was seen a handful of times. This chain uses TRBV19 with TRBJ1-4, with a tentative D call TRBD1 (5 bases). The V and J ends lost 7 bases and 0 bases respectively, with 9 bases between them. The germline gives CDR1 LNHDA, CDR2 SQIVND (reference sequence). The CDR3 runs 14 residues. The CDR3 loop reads CASTPGATNEKLFF. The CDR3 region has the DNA TGTGCCAGTACCCCGGGGGCAACTAATGAAAAACTGTTTTTT.

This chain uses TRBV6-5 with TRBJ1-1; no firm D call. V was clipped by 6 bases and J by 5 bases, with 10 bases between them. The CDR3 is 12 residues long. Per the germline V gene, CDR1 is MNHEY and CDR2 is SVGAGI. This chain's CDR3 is CASSPSGTEAFF. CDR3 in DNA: TGTGCCAGCAGCCCCTCGGGTACTGAAGCTTTCTTT.

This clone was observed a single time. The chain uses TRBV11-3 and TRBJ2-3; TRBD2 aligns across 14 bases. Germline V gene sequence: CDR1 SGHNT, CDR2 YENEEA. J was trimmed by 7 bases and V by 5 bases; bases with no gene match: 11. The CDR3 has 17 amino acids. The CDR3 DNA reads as TGTGCCAGCAGCCCTCAGACTAGCGGGGGGGTAAGAAATACGCAGTATTTT. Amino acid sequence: CASSPQTSGGVRNTQYF. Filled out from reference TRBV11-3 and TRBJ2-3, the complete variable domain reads EAGVVQSPRYKIIEKKQPVAFWCNPISGHNTLYWYLQNLGQGPELLIRYENEEAVDDSQLPKDRFSAERLKGVDSTLKIQPAELGDSAVYLCASSPQTSGGVRNTQYFGPGTRLTVL.